What follows are 6 T cell receptor beta chains derived from one specimen sequenced in a study of beta chain features in type 1 diabetes. Since all of the isolated RNA was reverse transcribed, expressed TCRB transcripts were what got sequenced. Produced via immunoSEQ multiplex PCR; TCRdb's table is partial and in-frame only. The profile covers about 710,000 clones, with 11% to 15% appearing a single time and approximately 0.042% taken by the ten largest. Overall study findings and caveats: Among patients with Type 1 diabetes, TCRB CDR3s were moderately but significantly shorter in every one of the four CD4+ subsets.

Antigen specificity for these receptors is unknown. The sequencing sample was made of naive CD4+ T cells from blood. The receptors here all came from a man between 18 and 29 years old with type 1 diabetes.

In this sample, this clone turned up a few times. The rearrangement uses TRBV1 and TRBJ2-1; no check of the table's D call, TRBD2, against the DNA was made. TRBV1 corresponds to a pseudogene. This CDR3 has 11 residues. The CDR3 DNA is TGCACCAGCACGAGACTAGCGGGGTTGTTCTTC. Translating gives CTSTRLAGLFF.

The rearrangement uses TRBV11-3 and TRBJ1-1, with TRBD1 matching over 7 bases. The CDR3 is 14 amino acids. J gave up 0 bases and V 5 bases, and 3 bases lay outside the gene matches. The germline gives CDR1 SGHNT, CDR2 YENEEA. Here the CDR3 reads CASSPTGVNTEAFF. The CDR3 nucleotides read TGTGCCAGCAGCCCTACAGGGGTGAACACTGAAGCTTTCTTT.

This clone showed up just a few times. The chain recombines TRBV4-3 with TRBJ2-1, with D maybe TRBD1 (6 bases). The germline V gene encodes CDR1 LGHNA and CDR2 YSLEER. The V end lost 4 bases, the J end lost 7 bases, and 14 bases lay between the germline ends. CDR3 length equals 14 residues. CDR3 bases: TGCGCCAGCAGCCCTTCACAGGGCCTTAATGAGCAGTTCTTC. It is translated as CASSPSQGLNEQFF.

The V gene is TRBV28, the J gene TRBJ2-1; D call uncertain. V lost 3 bases, J lost 11 bases, and 11 bases lay in between. CDR1 is MDHEN and CDR2 is SYDVKM in the germline V gene. CDR3 length: 12 amino acids. This chain's CDR3 is CASSFGLDKQFF. Here the CDR3 DNA reads TGTGCCAGCAGTTTCGGATTGGATAAGCAGTTCTTC.

This clone was detected a few times. The sample has other DNA sequences that encode this CDR3 too. The V gene is TRBV19, the J gene TRBJ1-2, with TRBD1 identical over 10 bases. With V trimmed by 6 bases and J by 4 bases, 5 bases remained unmatched. CDR3 length: 14 residues. Germline CDR1 reads LNHDA; CDR2 reads SQIVND (reference sequence). The CDR3, as DNA: TGTGCCAGTAGATCGACAGGGGGCGGCTATGGCTACACCTTC. The encoded protein is CASRSTGGGYGYTF.

The gene calls are TRBV7-6 and TRBJ1-2; possibly TRBD1 for D (5 bases). V lost 0 bases and J lost 8, with 10 bases in between. From germline, CDR1 is SGHVS and CDR2 FNYEAQ. The CDR3 is 13 residues long. CDR3 in DNA: TGTGCCAGCAGCTTAGCGCAGGAGGGGGGCTACACCTTC. Protein: CASSLAQEGGYTF.